One sample yielded the 2 T cell receptor beta chains listed below, sequenced in a study of post-analysis software for immune sequencing data. Study-wide points: The study found TRBV5-6, TRBV5-1 and TRBV20-1 among 5 or 6 TRBV segments more frequent in patients than controls.

Their antigens are not known. Each TCR beta cDNA library carried unique molecular identifiers. TCRdb reprocessed the PCR reads via MiXCR and lists one record per CDR3 protein. The sample includes approximately 570,000 distinct CDR3 sequences, around 44% of them seen just once. Input material: blood. The receptors derive from a girl between 10 and 17 years old with multiple sclerosis.

The genes are TRBV20-1 and TRBJ1-2, with 10 bases aligning to TRBD1. Losses at the gene ends were 5 bases for V and 6 bases for J; bases not matched to a gene: 9. Germline V gene sequence: CDR1 DFQATT, CDR2 SNEGSKA (reference sequence). The CDR3 has 14 residues. The CDR3 reads CSAVRQGARDGYTF. The DNA of the CDR3 is TGCAGTGCTGTAAGACAGGGGGCGAGGGATGGCTACACCTTC.

The genes are TRBV30 and TRBJ1-1; a weak D match, TRBD1 (5 bases). Germline V gene data show CDR1 as GTSNPN and CDR2 as SVGIG (reference sequence). The CDR3 consists of 11 residues. With 4 bases removed from V and 6 bases from J, the gap between germline ends came to 9 bases. CDR3 region: CAWNRFAEAFF. For the CDR3, the DNA is TGTGCCTGGAACAGGTTTGCTGAAGCTTTCTTT.